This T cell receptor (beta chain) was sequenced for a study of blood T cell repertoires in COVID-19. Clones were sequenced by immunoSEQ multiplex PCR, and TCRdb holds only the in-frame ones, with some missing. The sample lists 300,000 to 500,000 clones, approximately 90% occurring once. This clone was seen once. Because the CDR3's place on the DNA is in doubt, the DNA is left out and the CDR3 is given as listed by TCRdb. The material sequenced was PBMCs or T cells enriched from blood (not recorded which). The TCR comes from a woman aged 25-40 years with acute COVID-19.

This CDR3 is CVGPGTSYEQYF. The chain uses TRBV10-1 and TRBJ2-7; the D segment call TRBD2 is taken from the table without a DNA check. Germline V CDR1 and CDR2: WNHNN, SYGVQD (reference sequence). Including both end residues, the CDR3 is 12 amino acids long.